Described below is a single TCR beta chain sequence and its context. What it binds is not known. Germline lookup yields CDR1 MGHDK and CDR2 SYGVNS. With V trimmed by 3 bases and J by 1 base, 3 bases remained unmatched. There are 16 residues in the CDR3. The data are from a study of Ad26.COV2.S vaccination and SARS-CoV-2 variants. Study details: Intramuscular Ad26.COV2.S at 5x10^10 or 1x10^11 viral particles. Study conclusions and caveats: Total T cell responses were possibly underestimated by TCR breadth and depth analyses. Substantial breadth was reportedly displayed by spike-specific CD8+ and CD4+ T cell responses after vaccination.

The table came from immunoSEQ multiplex PCR; TCRdb's copy has only in-frame clones and leaves some out. Among more than 400,000 clones, 80% to 95% were seen once, and the ten largest hold more than 1.5%. Documented treatment: about 20 received Ad26.COV2.S at low or high dose, single or two shots; five or six received placebo; per-sample allocation not given. It was on day 63 after the first vaccine or placebo injection that samples were taken. The genes are TRBV25-1 and TRBJ1-4, with 9 bases aligning to TRBD1. The source was peripheral blood, collected in a trial of Ad26.COV2.S vaccine versus placebo. This receptor was identified in a person between 18 and 65 years old who received the Ad26.COV2.S COVID-19 vaccine or a placebo. CDR3 region: CASSENRGLTNEKLFF. The DNA for the CDR3 is TGTGCCAGCAGTGAGAACAGGGGGCTAACTAATGAAAAACTGTTTTTT.